Presented here are 16 T cell receptor beta chains from one specimen sequenced in a study of low-dose radiotherapy and immunotherapy resistance in tumors (dated by TCRdb to the early 2020s). The data were produced on an Illumina HiSeq 2500. To make first-strand cDNA, Superscript III was used along with a set of TRAV- and TRBV-specific primers so that both the TCRalpha and TCRbeta chains were covered. TCRs were amplified with Phusion for 20 PCR cycles, with a constant-region primer paired with the adapter attached to the V primers. Using fastp at Q25 and MiXCR, TCRdb reprocessed the public reads and kept productive beta chains. Duplicate CDR3 protein sequences are folded into a single record with the most common DNA and genes. This sample has around 83,000 distinct CDR3 sequences in its table, and 18% of those were observed once. Approximately 6% of the sample is taken by the ten largest. The meaning of the sample's time point label: before trial treatment.

Sequencing was performed on PBMCs, taken before treatment. The origin of the receptors is a male donor with prostate cancer.

This clonotype has only a few counts. The V gene is TRBV29-1, the J gene TRBJ2-5; TRBD1 might be the D (6 bases). Between the trimmed V and J ends, which lost 8 bases and 4 bases, there was a span of 14 bases. The germline gives CDR1 SQVTM, CDR2 ANQGSEA. The CDR3 covers 12 residues. CDR3 in DNA: TGCAGCCTCAAAATACAGGGAGAGACCCAGTACTTC. It encodes CSLKIQGETQYF.

About this clonotype itself: This likely traces to a read error, being one base from a far larger clone. No conserved phenylalanine or tryptophan ends this CDR3, so it is likely a read error. The J gene is TRBJ2-3, the V gene TRBV6-6, with D perhaps matching TRBD1 or TRBD2 (6 bases each). V lost 10 bases to trimming and J lost 0 bases, with 17 bases between them. The CDR3 runs 15 residues. Germline loops: CDR1 MNHNY, CDR2 SVGAGI (reference sequence). This CDR3 is CATHMGGLSTDTQYL. CDR3 nucleotide sequence: TGTGCCACCCATATGGGGGGCCTCAGCACAGATACGCAGTATCTT.

This clonotype was detected ten times or more. This chain uses TRBV12-3 or TRBV12-4 with TRBJ1-5; 7 nucleotides line up with TRBD1. The CDR3 sequence is 17 residues long. V shed 4 bases and J 0 bases; nucleotides not matched to a gene: 9. Written as DNA, the CDR3 is TGTGCCAGCAGTTCCGGACAGGAGAGGTATAGCAATCAGCCCCAGCATTTT. It encodes CASSSGQERYSNQPQHF.

This clonotype has just one count. With only one base between it and a far larger clone, this is likely a read error. V and J are TRBV2 and TRBJ2-1; TRBD2 matches at 14 bases. This CDR3 spans 15 amino acids. V lost 5 bases and J lost 10; bases outside the gene matches: 7. Germline CDR1 is SNHLY and CDR2 is FYNNEI. CDR3 sequence reads: CASSPGLAGAYEQFF. The CDR3, as DNA: TGTGCCAGCAGTCCGGGACTAGCGGGAGCCTACGAGCAGTTCTTC. Looking up the rest from reference TRBV2 and TRBJ2-1 gives the full variable domain: EPEVTQTPSHQVTQMGQEVILRCVPISNHLYFYWYRQILGQKVEFLVSFYNNEISEKSEIFDDQFSVERPDGSNFTLKIRSTKLEDSAMYFCASSPGLAGAYEQFFGPGTRLTVL.

As regards this clonotype: Given a far larger clone just one base away, this is likely a sequencing read error. The chain has TRBV4-1 and TRBJ2-7, with TRBD2 matching over 9 bases. J lost 7 bases, V lost 5 bases, and 27 bases had no gene match. Germline V gene sequence: CDR1 MGHRA, CDR2 YSYEKL. This CDR3 comprises 20 residues. The CDR3 sequence is CASSSAGGAGGPFSYNEQYF. The CDR3 DNA follows: TGCGCCAGCAGCTCGGCCGGGGGAGCGGGAGGCCCTTTTTCCTACAATGAGCAGTACTTC.

This clonotype was seen ten or more times. This chain uses TRBV29-1 with TRBJ2-7; TRBD2 agrees at 10 bases. This CDR3 is built from 13 residues. The germline gives CDR1 SQVTM, CDR2 ANQGSEA. J lost 4 bases, V lost 4 bases, and 4 bases had no gene match. CDR3 in amino acids: CSVVSSGRYEQYF. CDR3 DNA sequence: TGCAGCGTTGTGTCTAGCGGGAGATACGAGCAGTACTTC.

This clonotype was seen repeatedly, ten times or more. The CDR3 reads CASSYLGSGAHEQYF. CDR3 DNA: TGTGCCAGCAGTTACCTGGGTAGCGGGGCCCACGAGCAGTACTTC. The J gene is TRBJ2-7, the V gene TRBV6-2 or TRBV6-3; 8 nucleotides agree with TRBD2. This CDR3 has 15 amino acids. V lost 2 bases to trimming and J lost 5 bases; unmatched junction nucleotides: 8. The V gene's germline CDR1 is MNHEY and CDR2 SVGEGT.

At least ten counts were recorded for this clonotype. The chain has TRBV5-1 and TRBJ2-1; 15 positions agree with TRBD2. The V gene end was trimmed by 0 bases and the J gene end by 10 bases; junction bases not matched to a gene: 2. Germline V gene data show CDR1 as SGHRS and CDR2 as YFSETQ. The CDR3 spans 15 residues. The CDR3 DNA is TGCGCCAGCAGCTTGGCGGGACTAGCGGGAGGCGAGCAGTTCTTC. Translation: CASSLAGLAGGEQFF.

This clonotype came up many times. The CDR3 loop reads CASRRGDLGSNTEAFF. The CDR3 DNA follows: TGTGCCAGCAGACGTGGAGATTTGGGATCGAACACTGAAGCTTTCTTT. V usage is TRBV2 and J usage is TRBJ1-1, with D unclear. The V gene's germline CDR1 is SNHLY and CDR2 FYNNEI. V was pared by 6 bases and J by 1 base, with 18 bases between. This CDR3 is 16 amino acids long. The whole variable domain, filled in from reference TRBV2 and TRBJ1-1, reads EPEVTQTPSHQVTQMGQEVILRCVPISNHLYFYWYRQILGQKVEFLVSFYNNEISEKSEIFDDQFSVERPDGSNFTLKIRSTKLEDSAMYFCASRRGDLGSNTEAFFGQGTRLTVV.

This clonotype was recorded at least ten times. CDR3 amino acids: CASSLGHTDTQYF. CDR3 in DNA: TGTGCCAGCAGCTTAGGACACACAGATACGCAGTATTTT. The chain has TRBV7-9 and TRBJ2-3; D gene uncertain. The CDR3 contains 13 residues. From germline, CDR1 is SEHNR and CDR2 FQNEAQ (reference sequence). V dropped 1 base and J dropped 2 bases, with 4 bases sitting between them. Complete variable domain (other parts from reference TRBV7-9 and TRBJ2-3): DTGVSQNPRHKITKRGQNVTFRCDPISEHNRLYWYRQTLGQGPEFLTYFQNEAQLEKSRLLSDRFSAERPKGSFSTLEIQRTEQGDSAMYLCASSLGHTDTQYFGPGTRLTVL.

This clonotype was seen more than once but under ten times. A read error may be the cause here, since a much bigger clone is one base away. The gene calls are TRBV6-1 and TRBJ2-5, with unresolved D. V lost 5 bases and J 5 bases, leaving 9 bases between the germline ends. CDR1 MNHNS and CDR2 SASEGT come from the germline V gene. There are 12 residues in the CDR3. CDR3 in amino acids: CASSPCRETQYF. The CDR3 region has the DNA TGTGCCAGCAGTCCCTGCCGGGAGACCCAGTACTTC.

This clonotype has a count of ten or more. The rearrangement joins TRBV7-2 to TRBJ1-2; D not resolved. The ends were cut back, 5 bases at V and 0 bases at J, with 7 bases in the middle. Germline V gene sequence: CDR1 SGHTA, CDR2 FQGNSA. The CDR3 sequence is 13 residues long. Here the CDR3 reads CASSPSPNYGYTF. CDR3 DNA sequence: TGTGCCAGCAGCCCTTCACCTAACTATGGCTACACCTTC.

This clonotype came up many times. The chain couples TRBV12-3 or TRBV12-4 to TRBJ2-6; 9 bases map to TRBD1. The CDR3 runs 18 residues. V lost 6 bases to trimming and J lost 0 bases; unmatched junction nucleotides: 9. The CDR3 reads CASRRTGATSSGANVLTF. Here the CDR3 DNA reads TGTGCCAGCAGGAGGACAGGGGCCACTTCCTCTGGGGCCAACGTCCTGACTTTC.

A remark on this clonotype: A read error is likely here: a far larger clone is one base away. The chain employs TRBV12-3 or TRBV12-4 and TRBJ2-1, with 7 bases aligning to TRBD2. V lost 2 bases, J lost 13 bases, and 11 bases stayed unmatched. The CDR3 has 14 residues. The CDR3 loop is CASSLRGDWETQFF. The CDR3 DNA sequence: TGTGCCAGCAGTTTACGGGGGGATTGGGAGACCCAGTTCTTC.

This clonotype was found many times. This chain joins TRBV12-3 or TRBV12-4 and TRBJ1-2; 7 bases are shared with TRBD1. The CDR3 is made up of 14 amino acids. The V gene end was trimmed by 3 bases and the J gene end by 9 bases; junction bases not matched to a gene: 10. The CDR3 DNA follows: TGTGCCAGCAGTTTCAAGGGACAGATCTTCCGCTACACCTTC. Its protein product is CASSFKGQIFRYTF.

At least ten counts were recorded for this clonotype. The V gene is TRBV12-3 or TRBV12-4, the J gene TRBJ1-2; possible D gene TRBD1, 5 bases. The V and J ends lost 2 bases and 3 bases respectively, with 10 bases between them. The CDR3 loop spans 14 amino acids. The CDR3 protein is CASSLTGPHYGYTF. The CDR3 DNA sequence: TGTGCCAGCAGTTTAACGGGACCGCACTATGGCTACACCTTC.